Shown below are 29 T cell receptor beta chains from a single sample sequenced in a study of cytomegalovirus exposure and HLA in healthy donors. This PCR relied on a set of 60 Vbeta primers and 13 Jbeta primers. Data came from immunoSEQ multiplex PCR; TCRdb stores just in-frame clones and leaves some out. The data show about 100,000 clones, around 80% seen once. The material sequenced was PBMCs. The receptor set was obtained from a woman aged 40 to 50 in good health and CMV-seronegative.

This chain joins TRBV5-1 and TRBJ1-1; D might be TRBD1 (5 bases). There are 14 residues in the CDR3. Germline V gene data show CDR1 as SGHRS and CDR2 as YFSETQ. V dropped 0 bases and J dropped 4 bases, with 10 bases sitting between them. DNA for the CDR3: TGCGCCAGCAGCTTGGATTGGGGGGGCACTGAAGCTTTCTTT. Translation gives CASSLDWGGTEAFF.

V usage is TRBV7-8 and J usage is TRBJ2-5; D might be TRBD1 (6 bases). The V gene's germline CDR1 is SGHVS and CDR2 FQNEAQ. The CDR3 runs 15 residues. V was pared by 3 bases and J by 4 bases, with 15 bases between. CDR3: CASSFTGNSGETQYF. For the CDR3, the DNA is TGTGCCAGCAGCTTCACAGGGAATTCAGGAGAGACCCAGTACTTC.

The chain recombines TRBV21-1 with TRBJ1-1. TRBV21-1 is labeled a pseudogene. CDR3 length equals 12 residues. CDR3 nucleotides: TGTGCCAGCAGCAAAGTGTCGGTGAGAGCTTTCTTT. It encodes CASSKVSVRAFF.

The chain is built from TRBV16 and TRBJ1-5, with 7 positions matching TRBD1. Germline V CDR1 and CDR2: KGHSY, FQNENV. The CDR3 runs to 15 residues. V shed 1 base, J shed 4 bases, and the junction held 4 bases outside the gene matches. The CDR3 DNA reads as TGTGCCAGCAGCCAATTTGGGACAGAGAATCAGCCCCAGCATTTT. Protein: CASSQFGTENQPQHF.

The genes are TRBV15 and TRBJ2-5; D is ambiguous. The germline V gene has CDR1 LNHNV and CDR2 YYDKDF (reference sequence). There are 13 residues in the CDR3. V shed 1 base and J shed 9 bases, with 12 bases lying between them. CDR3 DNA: TGTGCCACCAGCAGAGGCGGAGCTTCGGCCCAGTACTTC. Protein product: CATSRGGASAQYF.

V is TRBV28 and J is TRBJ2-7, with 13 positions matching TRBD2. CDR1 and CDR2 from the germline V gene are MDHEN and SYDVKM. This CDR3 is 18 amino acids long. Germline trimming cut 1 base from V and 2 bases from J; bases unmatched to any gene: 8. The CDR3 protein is CASSLYKLAGGHTYEQYF. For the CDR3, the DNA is TGTGCCAGCAGTTTATACAAACTAGCGGGAGGGCATACCTACGAGCAGTACTTC.

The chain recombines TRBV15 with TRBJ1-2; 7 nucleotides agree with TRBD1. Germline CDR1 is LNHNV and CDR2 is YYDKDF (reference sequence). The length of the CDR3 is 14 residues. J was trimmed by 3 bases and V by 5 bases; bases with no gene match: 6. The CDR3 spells CATSVRGHDYGYTF. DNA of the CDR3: TGTGCCACCAGCGTAAGGGGGCACGACTATGGCTACACCTTC.

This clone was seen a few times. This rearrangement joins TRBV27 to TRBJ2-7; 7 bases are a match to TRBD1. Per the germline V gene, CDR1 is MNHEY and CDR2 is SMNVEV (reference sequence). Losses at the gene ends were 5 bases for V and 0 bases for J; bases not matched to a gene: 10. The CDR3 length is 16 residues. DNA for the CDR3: TGTGCCAGCAGTCCATCGACAGGGTTGGTCTCCTACGAGCAGTACTTC. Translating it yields CASSPSTGLVSYEQYF.

The CDR3: CASRSGTVSLTYEQYF. The CDR3 nucleotides are TGTGCCAGCAGATCCGGGACAGTGAGCCTGACCTACGAGCAGTACTTC. The rearrangement links TRBV27 to TRBJ2-7, with TRBD1 identical over 7 bases. Germline CDR1 reads MNHEY; CDR2 reads SMNVEV (reference sequence). Losses at the gene ends were 6 bases for V and 2 bases for J; bases not matched to a gene: 13. The CDR3 runs to 16 residues.

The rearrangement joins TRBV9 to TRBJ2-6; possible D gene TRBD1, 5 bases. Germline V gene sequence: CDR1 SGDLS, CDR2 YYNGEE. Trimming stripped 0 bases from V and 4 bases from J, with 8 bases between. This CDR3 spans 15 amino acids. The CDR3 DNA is TGTGCCAGCAGCGTAGCAGGGTCCGGGGCCAACGTCCTGACTTTC. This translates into CASSVAGSGANVLTF.

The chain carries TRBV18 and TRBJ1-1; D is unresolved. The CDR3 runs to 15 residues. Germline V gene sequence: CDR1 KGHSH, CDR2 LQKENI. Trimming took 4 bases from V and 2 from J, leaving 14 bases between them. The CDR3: CASSRERIENTEAFF. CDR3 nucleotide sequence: TGTGCCAGCTCACGGGAGCGGATTGAAAACACTGAAGCTTTCTTT.

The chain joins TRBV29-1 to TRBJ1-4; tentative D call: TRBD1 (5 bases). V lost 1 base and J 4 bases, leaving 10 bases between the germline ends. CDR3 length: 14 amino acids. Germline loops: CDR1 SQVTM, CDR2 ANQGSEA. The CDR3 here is CSVEAVGVNEKLFF. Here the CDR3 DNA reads TGCAGCGTTGAAGCAGTAGGGGTTAATGAAAAACTGTTTTTT. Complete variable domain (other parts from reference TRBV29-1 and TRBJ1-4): SAVISQKPSRDICQRGTSLTIQCQVDSQVTMMFWYRQQPGQSLTLIATANQGSEATYESGFVIDKFPISRPNLTFSTLTVSNMSPEDSSIYLCSVEAVGVNEKLFFGSGTQLSVL.

The CDR3 nucleotides are TGCGCCAGCAGTGCCTCATCAGGGGGAGAAGCTTTCTTT. Protein sequence: CASSASSGGEAFF. V usage is TRBV10-1 and J usage is TRBJ1-1, with TRBD1 identical over 7 bases. Germline V gene lookup returns CDR1 WNHNN and CDR2 SYGVQD (reference sequence). V gave up 4 bases and J gave up 8 bases; unmatched junction bases: 7. The CDR3 runs 13 residues.

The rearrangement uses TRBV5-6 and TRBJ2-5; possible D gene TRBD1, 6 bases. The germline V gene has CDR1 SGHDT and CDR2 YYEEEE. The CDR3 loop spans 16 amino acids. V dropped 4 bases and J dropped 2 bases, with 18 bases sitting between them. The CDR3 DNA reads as TGTGCCAGCAGCACCCCACGCAGGGGAGATCAAGAGACCCAGTACTTC. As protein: CASSTPRRGDQETQYF. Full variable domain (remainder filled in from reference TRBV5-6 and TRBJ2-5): DAGVTQSPTHLIKTRGQQVTLRCSPKSGHDTVSWYQQALGQGPQFIFQYYEEEERQRGNFPDRFSGHQFPNYSSELNVNALLLGDSALYLCASSTPRRGDQETQYFGPGTRLLVL.

CDR3 loop: CASKPGGDRSGNTIYF. CDR3 nucleotides: TGTGCCAGCAAGCCGGGGGGAGATCGGTCTGGAAACACCATATATTTT. The chain couples TRBV19 to TRBJ1-3; D might be TRBD1 (5 bases). CDR3 length equals 16 residues. The V end lost 9 bases, the J end lost 1 base, and 19 bases lay between the germline ends. Germline assignment: CDR1 LNHDA and CDR2 SQIVND (reference sequence).

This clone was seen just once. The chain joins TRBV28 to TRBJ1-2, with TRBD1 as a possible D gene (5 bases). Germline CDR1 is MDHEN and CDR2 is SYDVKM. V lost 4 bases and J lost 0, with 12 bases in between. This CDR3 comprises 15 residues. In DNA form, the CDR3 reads TGTGCCAGCAGTTCGAGGACATTCACTAACTATGGCTACACCTTC. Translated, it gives CASSSRTFTNYGYTF.

CDR3 sequence: CASSLRDRGSQETQYF. DNA for the CDR3: TGTGCCAGCAGCTTGAGGGACAGGGGGTCCCAAGAGACCCAGTACTTC. The chain carries TRBV7-9 and TRBJ2-5, with 11 bases identical to TRBD1. The CDR3 covers 16 residues. CDR1 is SEHNR and CDR2 is FQNEAQ in the germline V gene (reference sequence). V lost 3 bases to trimming and J lost 1 base; unmatched junction nucleotides: 4.

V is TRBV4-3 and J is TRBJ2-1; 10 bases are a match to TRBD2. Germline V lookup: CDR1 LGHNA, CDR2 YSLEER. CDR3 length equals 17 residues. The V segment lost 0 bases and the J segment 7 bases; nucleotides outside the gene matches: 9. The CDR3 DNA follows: TGCGCCAGCAGCCAAGATAGCTCTAGCGGGGGAGGGAATGAGCAGTTCTTC. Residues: CASSQDSSSGGGNEQFF.

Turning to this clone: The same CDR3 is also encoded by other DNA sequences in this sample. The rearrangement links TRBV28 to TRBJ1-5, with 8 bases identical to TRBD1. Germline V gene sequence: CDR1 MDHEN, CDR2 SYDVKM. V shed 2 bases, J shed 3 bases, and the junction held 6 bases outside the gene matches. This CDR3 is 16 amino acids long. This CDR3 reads CASSLRGTGNNQPQHF. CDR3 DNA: TGTGCCAGCAGTTTAAGGGGGACAGGAAACAATCAGCCCCAGCATTTT.

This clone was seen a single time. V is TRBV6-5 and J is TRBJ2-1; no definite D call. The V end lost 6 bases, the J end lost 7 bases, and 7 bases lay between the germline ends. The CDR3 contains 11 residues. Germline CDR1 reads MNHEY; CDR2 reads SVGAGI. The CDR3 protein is CASRSQNEQFF. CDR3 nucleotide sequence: TGTGCCAGCAGGTCCCAGAATGAGCAGTTCTTC.

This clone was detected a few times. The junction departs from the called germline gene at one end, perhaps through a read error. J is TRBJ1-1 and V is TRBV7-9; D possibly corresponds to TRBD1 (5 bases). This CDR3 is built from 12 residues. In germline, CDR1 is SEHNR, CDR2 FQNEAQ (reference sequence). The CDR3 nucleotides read TGTTCCAGCAGCTTAGTAGTAGGGGATGCTTTCTTT. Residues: CSSSLVVGDAFF.

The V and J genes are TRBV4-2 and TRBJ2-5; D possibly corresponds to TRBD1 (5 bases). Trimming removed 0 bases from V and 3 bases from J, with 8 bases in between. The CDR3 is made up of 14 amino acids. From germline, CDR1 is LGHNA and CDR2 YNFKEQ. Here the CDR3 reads CASSQEGPEETQYF. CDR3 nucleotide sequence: TGTGCCAGCAGCCAAGAGGGGCCAGAAGAGACCCAGTACTTC.

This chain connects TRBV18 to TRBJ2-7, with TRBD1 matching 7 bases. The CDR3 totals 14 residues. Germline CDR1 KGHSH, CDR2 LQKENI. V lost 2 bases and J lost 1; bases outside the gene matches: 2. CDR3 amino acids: CASSPDRESYEQYF. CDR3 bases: TGTGCCAGCTCACCAGACAGGGAATCCTACGAGCAGTACTTC.

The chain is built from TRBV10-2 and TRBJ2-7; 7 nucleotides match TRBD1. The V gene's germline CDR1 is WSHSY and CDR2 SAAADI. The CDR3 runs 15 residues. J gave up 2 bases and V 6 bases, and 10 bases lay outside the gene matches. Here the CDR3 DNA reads TGCGCCAGCAGAACAGGACAGGAACGCACCTACGAGCAGTACTTC. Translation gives CASRTGQERTYEQYF.

CDR3 coding DNA: TGTGCCAGCAGCTTAGGAGAGAGGCAGGAGACCCAGTACTTC. This translates into CASSLGERQETQYF. V gene TRBV7-7 combines with J gene TRBJ2-5, with D unresolved. This CDR3 has 14 residues. CDR1 is SSHAT, CDR2 FNYEAQ, per germline (reference sequence). Trimming stripped 1 base from V and 5 bases from J, with 11 bases between. The whole variable domain, remainder taken from reference TRBV7-7 and TRBJ2-5, is GAGVSQSPRYKVTKRGQDVTLRCDPISSHATLYWYQQALGQGPEFLTYFNYEAQPDKSGLPSDRFSAERPEGSISTLTIQRTEQRDSAMYRCASSLGERQETQYFGPGTRLLVL.

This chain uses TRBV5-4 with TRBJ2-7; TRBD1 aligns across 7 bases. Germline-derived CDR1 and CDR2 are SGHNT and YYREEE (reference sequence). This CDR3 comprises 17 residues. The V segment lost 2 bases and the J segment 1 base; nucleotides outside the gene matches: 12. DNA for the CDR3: TGTGCCAGCAGCTTTCTAGGTCAGGGGGAAAAATCCTACGAGCAGTACTTC. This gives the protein CASSFLGQGEKSYEQYF.

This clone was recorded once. CDR3 residues: CASSSTLATTDTQYF. The CDR3 nucleotides read TGCGCCAGCAGCTCTACCCTAGCTACCACAGATACGCAGTATTTT. This sequence joins TRBV5-1 and TRBJ2-3; D may be TRBD2 (5 bases). V lost 3 bases to trimming and J lost 2 bases, with 13 bases between them. CDR1 and CDR2 from the germline V gene are SGHRS and YFSETQ. The CDR3 loop spans 15 amino acids.

Here the CDR3 reads CASSFVTGGVEKLFF. CDR3 in DNA: TGTGCCAGCAGCTTCGTGACAGGGGGGGTTGAAAAACTGTTTTTT. This chain connects TRBV11-2 to TRBJ1-4; 9 bases align to TRBD1. Per germline, CDR1 SGHAT and CDR2 FQNNGV. J lost 7 bases, V lost 3 bases, and 6 bases had no gene match. The CDR3 has 15 amino acids.

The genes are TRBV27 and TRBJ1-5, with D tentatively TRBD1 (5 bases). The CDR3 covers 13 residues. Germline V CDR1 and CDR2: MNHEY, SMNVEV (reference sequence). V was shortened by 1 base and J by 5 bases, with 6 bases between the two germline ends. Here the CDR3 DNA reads TGTGCCAGCAGTTTATTGGGGCATCAGCCCCAGCATTTT. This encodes CASSLLGHQPQHF.